This paragraph reports one T cell receptor (beta chain). RNA transcripts provided the template for amplifying TCR beta CDR3 regions. Second-round multiplex PCR came after a first-round RT-PCR that employed HTBI primers. TCRdb processed the multiplex PCR reads anew with MiXCR; each CDR3 protein has one entry. Of around 40,000 distinct CDR3 sequences in the sample, approximately 52% were seen once. In donors with ophthalmopathy, activity was moderate-to-severe, with CAS ≥3, NOSPECS ≥4 and duration under 3 months. Exclusion covered patients with other autoimmune diseases or uncontrolled infections (as well as pregnancy or lactation). The source of the sample is a study of Graves' ophthalmopathy and Graves' hyperthyroidism. Turning to the study itself: Researchers obtained peripheral blood at initial diagnosis, before any treatment had begun.

The CDR3 consists of 16 residues. V trimming: 3 bases; J trimming: 3 bases; junction bases outside the gene matches: 10. Germline V gene data show CDR1 as KGHSH and CDR2 as LQKENI. V is TRBV18 and J is TRBJ1-1; 7 nucleotides match TRBD1. Sequenced sample: peripheral blood. This receptor was identified in an adult man with Graves' ophthalmopathy. CDR3 nucleotide sequence: TGTGCCAGCTCACCCAGACAGGGCGGTCGAGACACTGAAGCTTTCTTT. Protein: CASSPRQGGRDTEAFF. The variable domain in full, with the rest retrieved from reference TRBV18 and TRBJ1-1, is NAGVMQNPRHLVRRRGQEARLRCSPMKGHSHVYWYRQLPEEGLKFMVYLQKENIIDESGMPKERFSAEFPKEGPSILRIQQVVRGDSAAYFCASSPRQGGRDTEAFFGQGTRLTVV.